The clone carrying this T cell receptor (beta chain) appeared a few times. Its antigen is unidentified. It was with a sample-barcoded 5' primer and a J-beta primer mix that a second PCR of roughly 7 to 12 cycles was run. Individual samples furnished no less than 3 million CDR3-containing paired-end reads apiece. TCRdb independently ran MiXCR on the 5' RACE reads; one entry per CDR3 protein. The sample consists of 1.5 million to 2 million distinct CDR3 sequences, roughly 52% of them appearing once. The CDR3 has 14 residues. V lost 5 bases and J lost 7; bases outside the gene matches: 10. The germline V gene encodes CDR1 SGHNT and CDR2 YENEEA. This sample is drawn from a study of blood T cells in healthy people across ages. Study results and limitations: No one knew whether donors had CMV, which possibly confounded expanded clonotype changes. The recorded TCR beta diversity per million T cells decreased in a roughly linear manner with age. Naive T cell percentage showed a strong correlation with the diversity of TCR beta.

The sequence was collected from a woman aged 40-49 years in good health. The chain recombines TRBV11-3 with TRBJ2-5; TRBD1 aligns across 7 bases. Sequenced sample: blood. CDR3 loop: CASSPSRDSGTQYF. Written as DNA, the CDR3 is TGTGCCAGCAGCCCGAGTAGGGACAGTGGGACCCAGTACTTC.